This TCR beta chain originates from a study of blood T cell repertoires in COVID-19. The overall study: Collection of acute and convalescent COVID-19 samples took place in the United States, Italy and Spain. Sources were T cells, B-cell-depleted T cells, or PBMCs; the material itself was cDNA or gDNA.

The CDR3 runs 16 residues. Trimming took 3 bases from V and 10 from J; bases not matched to a gene: 9. Germline V gene lookup returns CDR1 SGHKS and CDR2 YYEKEE (reference sequence). In its sample, this clone was seen a few times. Original analysis: The authors estimated nucleated cell counts from reference gene primer amplification. Assay used: immunoSEQ multiplex PCR; TCRdb lists only in-frame clones, some missing. V, J and clone size were drawn from that table, and D and trimming were deduced from the DNA. This table holds roughly 200,000 clones, approximately 84% found once. This clonotype was obtained from a man aged 45-65 years with active or convalescent COVID-19. The specimen sequenced was peripheral blood. The chain carries TRBV5-5 and TRBJ2-1, with 14 bases fitting TRBD2. In DNA form, the CDR3 reads TGTGCCAGCAGCTCGCATGGACTAGCGGGGGGCATGGAGCAGTTCTTC. It is translated as CASSSHGLAGGMEQFF.